This TCR beta chain was captured in a study of patients and donors after allogeneic stem cell transplantation. This CDR3 has 16 residues. Germline V gene sequence: CDR1 SGHTA, CDR2 FQGNSA. TCRdb called the RT-PCR reads again in MiXCR, with one record for every CDR3 protein. The table has about 160,000 distinct CDR3 sequences, 24% seen once. Note on this clonotype: One end of the junction varies from germline; a read error may be responsible.

The chain uses TRBV7-2 and TRBJ1-4; possibly TRBD1 for D (5 bases). Material for sequencing was blood, either unsorted or a sorted T cell fraction (not recorded which). The source of this sequence is a human donor who was either an allogeneic HSCT recipient or a stem cell or donor lymphocyte infusion donor (not recorded which). It is not recorded whose cells these are; they may come from a transplant donor. The CDR3, as DNA: TGTGCCAGCAGCTTAGCGTCCGGTCCAGGGAATGATAAACTGTTTTTT. It is translated as CASSLASGPGNDKLFF.